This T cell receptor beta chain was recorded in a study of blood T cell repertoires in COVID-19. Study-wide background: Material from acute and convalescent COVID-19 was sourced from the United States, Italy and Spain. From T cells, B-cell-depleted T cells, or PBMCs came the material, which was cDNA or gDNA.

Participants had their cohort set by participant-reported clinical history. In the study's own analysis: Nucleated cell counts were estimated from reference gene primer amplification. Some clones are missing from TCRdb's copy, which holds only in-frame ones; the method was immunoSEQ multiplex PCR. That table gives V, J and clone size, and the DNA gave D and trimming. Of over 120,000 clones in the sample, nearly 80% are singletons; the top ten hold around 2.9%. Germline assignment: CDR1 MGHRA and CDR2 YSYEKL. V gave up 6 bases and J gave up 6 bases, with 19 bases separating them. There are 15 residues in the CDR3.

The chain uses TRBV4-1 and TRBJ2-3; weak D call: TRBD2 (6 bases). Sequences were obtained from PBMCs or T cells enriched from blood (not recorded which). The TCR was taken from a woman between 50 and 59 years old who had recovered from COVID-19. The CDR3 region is CASRRPELAQDTQYF. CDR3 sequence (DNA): TGCGCCAGCAGACGTCCGGAGCTAGCGCAGGATACGCAGTATTTT.